This TCR beta chain is drawn from a study of blood T cells in healthy people across ages. Trimming removed 5 bases from V and 7 bases from J; junction bases left unmatched: 12. CDR3 length equals 15 residues. Germline values: CDR1 SGHRS, CDR2 YFSETQ. Study-wide results and caveats: Total diversity from one million sequenced T cells was likely underestimated. Changes in expanded clonotypes were possibly confounded, as the CMV status of donors was unknown.

Then a second PCR, running about 6 to 11 cycles, was carried out with a sample-barcoded 5' primer and a J-beta primer mix. Each cDNA molecule was tagged by a template-switch adaptor that had 12 random nucleotides. Sequencing of every sample gave 2.5 million or more CDR3-containing paired-end reads. Using its own MiXCR run on the 5' RACE reads, TCRdb lists one record per CDR3 protein. The repertoire holds approximately 1,000,000 distinct CDR3 sequences, under 40% seen once, with around 12% in the top ten. Concerning this clonotype itself: What it binds is unknown.

The sequence derives from a man between 18 and 29 years old in good health. The chain has TRBV5-1 and TRBJ2-1; 7 nucleotides line up with TRBD1. Sequencing was performed on blood. The CDR3 loop is CASRKGAATRNEQFF. CDR3 coding DNA: TGCGCCAGCAGAAAGGGGGCTGCTACTAGGAATGAGCAGTTCTTC.